This T cell receptor (beta chain) was documented in a study of blood T cells in healthy people across ages. Looking at the study overall: Template switching captured about one barcoded beta molecule per two T cells. Regarding the study as a whole: Any changes in expanded clonotypes were possibly confounded, as donor CMV status remained unknown.

With a J-beta primer mix and a sample-barcoded 5' primer, a second PCR ran about 7 to 12 cycles. TCRdb redid the calling of the 5' RACE reads with MiXCR, one entry per CDR3 protein. The sample lists over 1,500,000 distinct CDR3 sequences, about two fifths occurring once. Points on this clonotype: Antigen: not known.

This CDR3 spans 16 amino acids. Deletions cut 2 bases from V and 2 bases from J, with 13 bases between. Germline-derived CDR1 and CDR2 are LNHNV and YYDKDF (reference sequence). What was sequenced was blood. The clonotype comes from a human donor in good health. The rearrangement joins TRBV15 to TRBJ2-1; D unclear. The CDR3, as DNA: TGTGCCACCAGCAGACACGTCGCAGATACCTACAATGAGCAGTTCTTC. Protein sequence: CATSRHVADTYNEQFF.